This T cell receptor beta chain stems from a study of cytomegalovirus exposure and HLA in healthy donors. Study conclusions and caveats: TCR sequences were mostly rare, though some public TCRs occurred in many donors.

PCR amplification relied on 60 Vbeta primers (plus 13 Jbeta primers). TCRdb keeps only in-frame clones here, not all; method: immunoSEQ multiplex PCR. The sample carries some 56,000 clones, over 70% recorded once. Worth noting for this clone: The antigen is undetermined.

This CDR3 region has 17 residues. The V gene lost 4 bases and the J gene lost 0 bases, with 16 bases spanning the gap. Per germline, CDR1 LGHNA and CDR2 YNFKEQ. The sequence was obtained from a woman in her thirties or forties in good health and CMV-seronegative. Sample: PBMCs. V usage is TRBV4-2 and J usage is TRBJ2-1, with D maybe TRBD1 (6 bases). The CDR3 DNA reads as TGTGCCAGCAGCCCCACCCCAGGGGAGCCCTCCTACAATGAGCAGTTCTTC. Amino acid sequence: CASSPTPGEPSYNEQFF.